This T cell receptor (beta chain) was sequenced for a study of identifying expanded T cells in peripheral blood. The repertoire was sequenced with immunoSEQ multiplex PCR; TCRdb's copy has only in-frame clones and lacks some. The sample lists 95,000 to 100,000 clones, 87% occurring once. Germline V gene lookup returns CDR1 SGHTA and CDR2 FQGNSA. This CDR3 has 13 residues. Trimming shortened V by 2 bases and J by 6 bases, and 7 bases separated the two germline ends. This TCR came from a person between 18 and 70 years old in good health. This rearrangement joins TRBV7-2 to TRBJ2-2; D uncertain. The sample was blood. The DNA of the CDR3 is TGTGCCAGCAGCTTATCAAGGTCCGGGGAGCTGTTTTTT. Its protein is CASSLSRSGELFF. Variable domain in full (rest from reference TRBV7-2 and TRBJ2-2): GAGVSQSPSNKVTEKGKDVELRCDPISGHTALYWYRQSLGQGLEFLIYFQGNSAPDKSGLPSDRFSAERTGGSVSTLTIQRTQQEDSAVYLCASSLSRSGELFFGEGSRLTVL.